Presented here are 27 T cell receptor beta chains from one specimen sequenced in a study of vaccination effects on CD4 cells after COVID-19. The protocol was immunoSEQ multiplex PCR, while the TCRdb copy is restricted to in-frame clones and leaves out a portion. The profile covers approximately 25,000 clones, with about 83% appearing a single time and about 1.5% taken by the ten largest. These TCRs' antigens remain unknown. Antigen-specific CD4+ T cells were expanded with viral peptide pools in the ViraFEST assay before sequencing. After around 10 days in culture, the CD4+ T cells were isolated. Everyone in the study got two shots of either the BNT162b2 or mRNA-1273 vaccine. The sequences come from CD4+ T cells from PBMCs cultured with HCoV-NL63 spike peptides, collected after COVID-19 vaccination. These receptors were taken from a human donor who received a COVID-19 vaccine. Some clones in this sample may be carry-over from other donors' samples.

The chain joins TRBV6-5 to TRBJ2-1, with TRBD2 identical over 8 bases. The length of the CDR3 is 14 residues. The germline V gene has CDR1 MNHEY and CDR2 SVGAGI. The trim removed 8 bases at V and 6 bases at J, leaving 9 bases unmatched. The CDR3 loop reads CASGGTSGANEQFF. The CDR3 DNA reads TGTGCCAGCGGCGGAACTAGCGGTGCCAATGAGCAGTTCTTC.

This chain links TRBV5-1 with TRBJ1-6, with TRBD1 as a possible D gene (5 bases). V dropped 4 bases and J dropped 5 bases, with 13 bases sitting between them. The germline V gene encodes CDR1 SGHRS and CDR2 YFSETQ. This CDR3 region has 15 residues. The chain's CDR3 is CASSPGTADNSPLHF. CDR3 DNA: TGCGCCAGCAGCCCAGGGACCGCGGATAATTCACCCCTCCACTTT.

V usage is TRBV5-1 and J usage is TRBJ2-6; the D gene is possibly TRBD2 (5 bases). CDR3 length: 15 residues. Trimming left V 4 bases short and J 0 bases short, with 8 bases between. Germline assignment: CDR1 SGHRS and CDR2 YFSETQ. CDR3 region: CASSRTSSGANVLTF. The CDR3 coding sequence is TGCGCCAGCAGCCGAACTAGCTCTGGGGCCAACGTCCTGACTTTC.

The chain combines TRBV19 with TRBJ1-1; D unresolved. The germline CDR1 and CDR2 sequences are LNHDA and SQIVND (reference sequence). The CDR3 is 13 amino acids. Trimming pared 3 bases from V and 0 bases from J, leaving 5 bases between. The CDR3 DNA is TGTGCCAGTAGTATCACCCTGAACACTGAAGCTTTCTTT. Translation gives CASSITLNTEAFF.

This clone occurred once. The J gene is TRBJ2-3, the V gene TRBV11-2; D is unclear. Per the germline V gene, CDR1 is SGHAT and CDR2 is FQNNGV. The CDR3 runs to 11 residues. V gave up 5 bases and J gave up 2 bases, with 2 bases separating them. This CDR3 reads CASSNTDTQYF. As DNA, the CDR3 is TGTGCCAGCAGCAACACAGATACGCAGTATTTT.

The chain uses TRBV6-5 and TRBJ1-5, with unresolved D. The CDR3 sequence is 12 residues long. Germline lookup yields CDR1 MNHEY and CDR2 SVGAGI. Trimming took 10 bases from V and 11 from J, leaving 18 bases between them. CDR3 protein: CATLELPEAQHF. The DNA for the CDR3 is TGTGCCACCCTAGAACTACCCGAGGCCCAGCATTTT.

This rearrangement joins TRBV2 to TRBJ1-2, with D uncertain. CDR3 length equals 14 residues. The germline gives CDR1 SNHLY, CDR2 FYNNEI. V lost 7 bases and J 4 bases, leaving 16 bases between the germline ends. In DNA, the CDR3 is TGTGCCAGCACCTCGAATAGGATTCGCTATGGCTACACCTTC. Protein sequence: CASTSNRIRYGYTF. Supplemented by reference TRBV2 and TRBJ1-2, the full variable domain reads EPEVTQTPSHQVTQMGQEVILRCVPISNHLYFYWYRQILGQKVEFLVSFYNNEISEKSEIFDDQFSVERPDGSNFTLKIRSTKLEDSAMYFCASTSNRIRYGYTFGSGTRLTVV.

The V and J genes are TRBV5-1 and TRBJ2-5, with 8 positions matching TRBD1. Germline V gene lookup returns CDR1 SGHRS and CDR2 YFSETQ. Germline trimming cut 0 bases from V and 4 bases from J; bases unmatched to any gene: 5. CDR3 length: 15 residues. This CDR3 is CASSLEGQGGETQYF. For the CDR3, the DNA is TGCGCCAGCAGCTTGGAAGGACAGGGAGGAGAGACCCAGTACTTC.

The rearrangement uses TRBV19 and TRBJ1-2, with TRBD1 as a possible D gene (5 bases). The CDR3 totals 16 residues. Per germline, CDR1 LNHDA and CDR2 SQIVND (reference sequence). V was pared by 6 bases and J by 0 bases, with 17 bases between. CDR3 sequence reads: CASRPLVGGANYGYTF. The CDR3 DNA sequence: TGTGCCAGTAGGCCGTTAGTCGGGGGGGCTAACTATGGCTACACCTTC. The variable domain in full, completed from reference TRBV19 and TRBJ1-2, reads DGGITQSPKYLFRKEGQNVTLSCEQNLNHDAMYWYRQDPGQGLRLIYYSQIVNDFQKGDIAEGYSVSREKKESFPLTVTSAQKNPTAFYLCASRPLVGGANYGYTFGSGTRLTVV.

The chain combines TRBV5-1 with TRBJ1-2; TRBD1 agrees at 7 bases. The CDR3 runs to 14 residues. Losses at the gene ends were 0 bases for V and 2 bases for J; bases not matched to a gene: 1. Germline V lookup: CDR1 SGHRS, CDR2 YFSETQ. CDR3 sequence reads: CASSLEQGNYGYTF. The CDR3 nucleotides are TGCGCCAGCAGCTTGGAACAGGGGAACTATGGCTACACCTTC. Full variable domain (missing parts from reference TRBV5-1 and TRBJ1-2): KAGVTQTPRYLIKTRGQQVTLSCSPISGHRSVSWYQQTPGQGLQFLFEYFSETQRNKGNFPGRFSGRQFSNSRSEMNVSTLELGDSALYLCASSLEQGNYGYTFGSGTRLTVV.

The chain carries TRBV29-1 and TRBJ2-3; 7 bases are shared with TRBD2. CDR1 is SQVTM and CDR2 is ANQGSEA in the germline V gene. With 7 bases clipped from V and 4 bases from J, the junction kept 2 bases outside the gene matches. The CDR3 has 11 amino acids. The CDR3 region is CSAGLADTQYF. CDR3 coding DNA: TGCAGCGCCGGACTAGCAGATACGCAGTATTTT.

This clone was counted between two and nine times. The genes are TRBV6-5 and TRBJ1-4; D call uncertain. Germline assignment: CDR1 MNHEY and CDR2 SVGAGI. The CDR3 has 12 residues. With 8 bases removed from V and 5 bases from J, the gap between germline ends came to 9 bases. For the CDR3, the DNA is TGTGCCAGCGCTATGGCGAATGAAAAACTGTTTTTT. This encodes CASAMANEKLFF.

This chain connects TRBV28 to TRBJ1-6; 7 bases align to TRBD1. V trimming: 7 bases; J trimming: 7 bases; junction bases outside the gene matches: 10. The CDR3 runs to 15 residues. CDR1 and CDR2 (germline): MDHEN, SYDVKM. The CDR3 loop reads CASKTTGINNSPLHF. For the CDR3, the DNA is TGTGCCAGCAAGACGACAGGGATTAACAATTCACCCCTCCACTTT.

The chain has TRBV7-3 and TRBJ1-2; D possibly corresponds to TRBD1 (5 bases). The V gene lost 0 bases and the J gene lost 7 bases, with 15 bases spanning the gap. Germline V gene data show CDR1 as SGHTA and CDR2 as FQGTGA. This CDR3 spans 15 amino acids. The CDR3 bases are TGTGCCAGCAGCTTAACGTATACAGGAAGAAGTGGCTACACCTTC. As protein: CASSLTYTGRSGYTF.

The rearrangement links TRBV12-3 or TRBV12-4 to TRBJ1-2; D gene unclear. The CDR3 extends over 12 amino acids. V was cut by 2 bases and J by 8 bases, with 9 bases left in between. The CDR3 reads CASSLLRGGYTF. DNA of the CDR3: TGTGCCAGCAGTTTACTGCGGGGAGGCTACACCTTC.

The sample holds one count of this clone. The rearrangement uses TRBV11-2 and TRBJ2-5, with no clear D. Trimming removed 2 bases at V and 5 bases at J, with 15 bases between. Looked up from germline, CDR1 is SGHAT and CDR2 is FQNNGV. The CDR3 length is 15 residues. The CDR3 DNA sequence: TGTGCCAGCAGCTTAAATCTTGGCTTGGGGGAGACCCAGTACTTC. Translating gives CASSLNLGLGETQYF.

J is TRBJ2-7 and V is TRBV4-1; 7 nucleotides line up with TRBD2. This CDR3 spans 16 amino acids. V dropped 1 base and J dropped 0; count of bases not matched to a gene: 6. Per the germline V gene, CDR1 is MGHRA and CDR2 is YSYEKL. The CDR3 sequence is CASSQVGGGSSYEQYV. For the CDR3, the DNA is TGCGCCAGCAGCCAAGTCGGCGGGGGAAGCTCCTACGAGCAGTACGTC.

The chain recombines TRBV10-3 with TRBJ2-3; D not certain. The CDR3 is made up of 14 amino acids. Trimming removed 3 bases at V and 3 bases at J, with 10 bases between. Germline CDR1 ENHRY, CDR2 SYGVKD. CDR3 sequence: CAISDGRKTDTQYF. In DNA, the CDR3 is TGTGCCATCAGTGACGGCAGGAAGACAGATACGCAGTATTTT.

The CDR3 DNA reads as TGTGCCACCAGTGACCCTCGGACAGCGAACACCGGGGAGCTGTTTTTT. Translation gives CATSDPRTANTGELFF. The V call is TRBV24-1, the J call TRBJ2-2; D is possibly TRBD1 (6 bases). The V end lost 4 bases, the J end lost 0 bases, and 11 bases lay between the germline ends. Germline V lookup: CDR1 KGHDR, CDR2 SFDVKD. The CDR3 is 16 residues long.

The chain links TRBV7-2 to TRBJ2-6; D unresolved. V lost 5 bases and J lost 6, with 8 bases in between. The CDR3 length is 13 residues. Germline V lookup: CDR1 SGHTA, CDR2 FQGNSA. This CDR3 is CASSLRKANVLTF. The DNA for the CDR3 is TGTGCCAGCAGCCTCAGGAAGGCCAACGTCCTGACTTTC.

V and J are TRBV2 and TRBJ2-1, with 10 bases identical to TRBD1. J gave up 5 bases and V 8 bases, and 3 bases lay outside the gene matches. The CDR3 is 13 residues long. Per germline, CDR1 SNHLY and CDR2 FYNNEI. The CDR3, as DNA: TGTGCCAGCGACAGGGGGCTGAACAATGAGCAGTTCTTC. It specifies CASDRGLNNEQFF.

V and J are TRBV10-3 and TRBJ2-5, with TRBD2 matching over 11 bases. Germline V gene lookup returns CDR1 ENHRY and CDR2 SYGVKD. The J segment lost 3 bases and the V segment lost 6 bases, leaving 9 bases of the junction unmatched. The CDR3 consists of 16 residues. As DNA, the CDR3 is TGTGCCATCAGCCAAGGACTAGCGGGTTTCAAAGAGACCCAGTACTTC. This sequence encodes CAISQGLAGFKETQYF.

This sequence joins TRBV3-1 (or the pseudogene TRBV3-2) and TRBJ2-7; 10 bases line up with TRBD1. V was pared by 0 bases and J by 0 bases, with 14 bases of the junction left unmatched. The CDR3 loop spans 20 amino acids. The germline gives CDR1 LGHDT, CDR2 YNNKEL (reference sequence). The CDR3 loop reads CASSQDLVGQGGPSSYEQYV. CDR3 bases: TGTGCCAGCAGCCAAGATCTTGTAGGACAGGGGGGACCCAGCTCCTACGAGCAGTACGTC.

The chain links TRBV9 to TRBJ1-1; TRBD1 might be the D (6 bases). V was cut by 1 base and J by 4 bases, with 14 bases left in between. The V gene's germline CDR1 is SGDLS and CDR2 YYNGEE. The CDR3 is 15 residues long. CDR3 nucleotides: TGTGCCAGCAGCGTAATAACAGGGCTGGGCACTGAAGCTTTCTTT. Its protein product is CASSVITGLGTEAFF.

The CDR3 region has the DNA TGTGCCAGCAGCTCAGGACGCAGCATGAACACTGAAGCTTTCTTT. Translating it yields CASSSGRSMNTEAFF. The V gene is TRBV5-4, the J gene TRBJ1-1, with unresolved D. The V gene lost 3 bases and the J gene lost 0 bases, with 12 bases spanning the gap. CDR3 length equals 15 residues. Germline CDR1 is SGHNT and CDR2 is YYREEE (reference sequence).

A few counts support this clone. The chain couples TRBV4-1 to TRBJ2-5; a possible D gene is TRBD1 (6 bases). The CDR3 covers 15 residues. Germline values: CDR1 MGHRA, CDR2 YSYEKL. V lost 4 bases and J 2 bases, leaving 14 bases between the germline ends. CDR3 DNA sequence: TGCGCCAGCAGCCCAGAGACAGGAGCTCAAGAGACCCAGTACTTC. Its translation is CASSPETGAQETQYF.

This clone came up a few times. In DNA form, the CDR3 reads TGTGCCAGCAGCCAAGAACGGGCCGGGCAGTTCTTC. Its translation: CASSQERAGQFF. The J gene is TRBJ2-1, the V gene TRBV3-1 (or the pseudogene TRBV3-2); D not resolved. The germline gives CDR1 LGHDT, CDR2 YNNKEL (reference sequence). The CDR3 contains 12 residues. Trimming pared 0 bases from V and 12 bases from J, leaving 9 bases between.